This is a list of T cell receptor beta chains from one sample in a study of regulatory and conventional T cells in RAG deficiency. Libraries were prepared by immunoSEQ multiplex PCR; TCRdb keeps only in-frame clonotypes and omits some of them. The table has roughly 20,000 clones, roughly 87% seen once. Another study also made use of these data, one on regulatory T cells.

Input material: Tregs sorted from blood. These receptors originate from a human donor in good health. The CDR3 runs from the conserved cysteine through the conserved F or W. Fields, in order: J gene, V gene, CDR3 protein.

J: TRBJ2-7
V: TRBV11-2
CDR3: CASSFRGYEQYF

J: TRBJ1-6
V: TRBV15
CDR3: CATRPPGDYNSPLHF

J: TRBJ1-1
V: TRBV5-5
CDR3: CASSLVGQGNTEAFF

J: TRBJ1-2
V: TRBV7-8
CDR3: CASSRDRGVGYTF

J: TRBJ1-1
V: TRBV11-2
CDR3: CASSRGIRGRDWGNTEAFF

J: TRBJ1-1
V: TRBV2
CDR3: CASRSGTGATEAFF

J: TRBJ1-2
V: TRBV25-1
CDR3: CASSGGFDGYTF

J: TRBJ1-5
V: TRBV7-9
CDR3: CASSLAGDRGQPQHF

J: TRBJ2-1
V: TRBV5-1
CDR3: CASSVTGGAYNEQFF

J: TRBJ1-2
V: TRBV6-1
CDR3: CASSDKGYGYTF